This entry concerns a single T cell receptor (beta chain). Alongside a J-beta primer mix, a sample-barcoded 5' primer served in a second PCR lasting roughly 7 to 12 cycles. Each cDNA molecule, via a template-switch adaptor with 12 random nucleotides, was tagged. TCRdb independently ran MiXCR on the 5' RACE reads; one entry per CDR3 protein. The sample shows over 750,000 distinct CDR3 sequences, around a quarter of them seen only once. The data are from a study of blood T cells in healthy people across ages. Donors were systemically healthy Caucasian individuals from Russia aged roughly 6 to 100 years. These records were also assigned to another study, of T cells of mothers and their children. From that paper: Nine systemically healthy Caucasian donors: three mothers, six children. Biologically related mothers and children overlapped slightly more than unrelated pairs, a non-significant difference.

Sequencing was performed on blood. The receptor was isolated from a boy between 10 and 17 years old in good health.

CDR3 bases: TGCGCCAGCAGCCAAGATTACAGGTTGATCAATGAGCAGTTCTTC. Translated: CASSQDYRLINEQFF. The chain employs TRBV4-3 and TRBJ2-5; the D gene is possibly TRBD1 (5 bases). The J call is in doubt because the DNA end fits TRBJ2-1 better. CDR3 length: 15 amino acids. The germline gives CDR1 LGHNA, CDR2 YSLEER.